The entry below describes one TCR beta chain. Its antigen remains unknown. The data belong to a study of T cell clonotyping in hematopoietic cell transplantation. Overall study findings and caveats: Higher Inverse Simpson Index values in graft donor and pretransplant recipient predicted broader posttransplant TCR diversity.

V was clipped by 4 bases and J by 3 bases; unmatched bases: 4. The germline V gene encodes CDR1 SGHTA and CDR2 FQGNSA. The CDR3 has 15 amino acids. Clones were sequenced by immunoSEQ multiplex PCR, and TCRdb holds only the in-frame ones, with some missing. The sample lists some 40,000 clones; roughly 94% were seen once. The specimen sequenced was peripheral blood mononuclear cells. This TCR was recovered from a woman aged 45-65 years in good health. Some clones in this sample may be carry-over from other donors' samples. The chain couples TRBV7-2 to TRBJ2-5; 11 positions agree with TRBD2. CDR3 DNA: TGTGCCAGCAGCTCGCAGACTAGCGGGGAAGAGACCCAGTACTTC. Its protein product is CASSSQTSGEETQYF.